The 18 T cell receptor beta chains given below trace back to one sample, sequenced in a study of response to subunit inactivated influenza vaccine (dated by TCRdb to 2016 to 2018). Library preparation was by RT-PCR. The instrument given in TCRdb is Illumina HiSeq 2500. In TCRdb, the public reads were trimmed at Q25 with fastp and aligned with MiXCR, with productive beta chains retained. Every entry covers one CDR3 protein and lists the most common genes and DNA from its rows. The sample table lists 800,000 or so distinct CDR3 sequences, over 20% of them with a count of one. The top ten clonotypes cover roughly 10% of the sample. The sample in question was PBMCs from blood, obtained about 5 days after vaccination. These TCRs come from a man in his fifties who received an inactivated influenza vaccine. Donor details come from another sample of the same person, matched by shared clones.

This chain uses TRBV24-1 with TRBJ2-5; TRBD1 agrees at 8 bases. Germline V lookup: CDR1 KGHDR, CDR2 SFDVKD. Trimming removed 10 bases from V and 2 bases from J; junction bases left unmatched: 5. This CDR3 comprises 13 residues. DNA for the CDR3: TGTGCCACGGGCGGGACAGGTCAAGAGACCCAGTACTTC. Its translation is CATGGTGQETQYF.

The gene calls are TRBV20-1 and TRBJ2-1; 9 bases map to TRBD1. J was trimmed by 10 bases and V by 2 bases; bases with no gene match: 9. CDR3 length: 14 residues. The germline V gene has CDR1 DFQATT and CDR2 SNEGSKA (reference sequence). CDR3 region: CSARLGQGIREQFF. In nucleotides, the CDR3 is TGCAGTGCTAGATTAGGACAGGGGATCAGAGAGCAGTTCTTC.

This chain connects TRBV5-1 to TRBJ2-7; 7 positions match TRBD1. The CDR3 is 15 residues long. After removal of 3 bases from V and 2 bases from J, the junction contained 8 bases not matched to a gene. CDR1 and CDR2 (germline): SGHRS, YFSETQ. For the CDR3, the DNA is TGCGCCAGCAGCTCTCAGGGGGACAGCACCTACGAGCAGTACTTC. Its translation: CASSSQGDSTYEQYF.

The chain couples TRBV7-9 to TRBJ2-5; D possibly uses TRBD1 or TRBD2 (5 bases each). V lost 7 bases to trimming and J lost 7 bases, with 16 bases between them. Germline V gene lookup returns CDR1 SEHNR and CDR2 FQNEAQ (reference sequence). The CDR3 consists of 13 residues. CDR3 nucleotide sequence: TGTGCCAGCATGAGAGGGGAATCAGTGACCCAGTACTTC. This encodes CASMRGESVTQYF.

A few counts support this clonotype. CDR3 sequence: CSASTGNTDTQYF. In nucleotides, the CDR3 is TGCAGTGCTTCTACGGGCAACACAGATACGCAGTATTTT. V and J are TRBV20-1 and TRBJ2-3, with D hard to call. Trimming took 5 bases from V and 2 from J, leaving 11 bases between them. This CDR3 is 13 amino acids long. CDR1 and CDR2 (germline): DFQATT, SNEGSKA (reference sequence).

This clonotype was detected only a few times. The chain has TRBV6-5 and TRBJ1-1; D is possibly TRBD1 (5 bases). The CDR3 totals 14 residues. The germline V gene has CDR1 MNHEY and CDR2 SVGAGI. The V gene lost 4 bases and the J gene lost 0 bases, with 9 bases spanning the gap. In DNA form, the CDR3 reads TGTGCCAGCAGTTCGGGACGGTTGAACACTGAAGCTTTCTTT. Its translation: CASSSGRLNTEAFF.

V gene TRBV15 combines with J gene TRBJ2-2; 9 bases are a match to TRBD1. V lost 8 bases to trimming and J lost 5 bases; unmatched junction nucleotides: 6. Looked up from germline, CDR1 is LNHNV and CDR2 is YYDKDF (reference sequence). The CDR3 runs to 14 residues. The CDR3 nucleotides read TGTGCCACCTGGGACAGGGTAAAGACCGGGGAGCTGTTTTTT. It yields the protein CATWDRVKTGELFF.

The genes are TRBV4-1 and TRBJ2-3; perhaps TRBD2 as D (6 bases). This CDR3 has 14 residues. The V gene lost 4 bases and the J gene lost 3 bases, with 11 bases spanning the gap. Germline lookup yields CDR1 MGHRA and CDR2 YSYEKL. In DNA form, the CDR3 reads TGCGCCAGCAGCCGCGGGGTTGTAACAGATACGCAGTATTTT. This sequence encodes CASSRGVVTDTQYF.

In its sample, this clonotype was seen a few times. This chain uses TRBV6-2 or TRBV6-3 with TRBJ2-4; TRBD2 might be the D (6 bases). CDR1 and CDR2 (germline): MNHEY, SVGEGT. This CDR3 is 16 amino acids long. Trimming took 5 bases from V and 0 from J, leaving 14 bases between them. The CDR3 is CASSRPRRVAKNIQYF. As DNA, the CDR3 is TGTGCCAGCAGTCGGCCCCGGAGGGTAGCCAAAAACATTCAGTACTTC.

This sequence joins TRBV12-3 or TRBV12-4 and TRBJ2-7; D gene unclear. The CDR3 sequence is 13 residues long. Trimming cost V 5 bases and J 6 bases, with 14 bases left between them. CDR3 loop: CASSNGPGGEQYF. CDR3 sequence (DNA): TGTGCCAGCAGTAACGGACCTGGCGGCGAGCAGTACTTC.

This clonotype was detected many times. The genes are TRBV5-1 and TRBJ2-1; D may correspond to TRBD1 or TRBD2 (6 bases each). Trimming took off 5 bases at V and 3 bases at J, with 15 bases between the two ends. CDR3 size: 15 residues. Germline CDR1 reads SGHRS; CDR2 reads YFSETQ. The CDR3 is CASSFEGGYYNEQFF. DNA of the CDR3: TGCGCCAGCAGTTTTGAGGGGGGTTACTACAATGAGCAGTTCTTC. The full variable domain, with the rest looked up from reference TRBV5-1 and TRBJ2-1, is KAGVTQTPRYLIKTRGQQVTLSCSPISGHRSVSWYQQTPGQGLQFLFEYFSETQRNKGNFPGRFSGRQFSNSRSEMNVSTLELGDSALYLCASSFEGGYYNEQFFGPGTRLTVL.

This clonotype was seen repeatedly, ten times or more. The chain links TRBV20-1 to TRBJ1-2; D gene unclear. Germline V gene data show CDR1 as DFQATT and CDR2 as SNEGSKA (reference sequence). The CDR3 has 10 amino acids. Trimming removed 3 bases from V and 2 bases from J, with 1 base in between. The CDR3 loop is CSARNYGYTF. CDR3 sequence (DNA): TGCAGTGCTAGGAACTATGGCTACACCTTC.

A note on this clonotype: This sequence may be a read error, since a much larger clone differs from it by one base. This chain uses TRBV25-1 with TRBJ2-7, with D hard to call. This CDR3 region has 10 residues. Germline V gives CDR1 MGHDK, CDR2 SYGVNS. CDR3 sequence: CASSKYEQYF. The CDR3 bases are TGTGCCAGCAGTAAATACGAGCAGTACTTC.

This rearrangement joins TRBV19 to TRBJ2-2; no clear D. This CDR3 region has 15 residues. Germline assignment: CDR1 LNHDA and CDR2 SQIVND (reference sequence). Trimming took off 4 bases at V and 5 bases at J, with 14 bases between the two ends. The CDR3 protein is CASSSGSVMTGELFF. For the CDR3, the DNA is TGTGCCAGTAGTAGTGGGTCGGTTATGACCGGGGAGCTGTTTTTT.

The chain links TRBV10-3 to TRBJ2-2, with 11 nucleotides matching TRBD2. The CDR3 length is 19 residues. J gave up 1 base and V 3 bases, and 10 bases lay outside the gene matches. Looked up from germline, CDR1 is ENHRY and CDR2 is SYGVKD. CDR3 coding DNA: TGTGCCATCAGTGATTTATTAGCGGGAGGGCCCGGGAACACCGGGGAGCTGTTTTTT. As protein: CAISDLLAGGPGNTGELFF.

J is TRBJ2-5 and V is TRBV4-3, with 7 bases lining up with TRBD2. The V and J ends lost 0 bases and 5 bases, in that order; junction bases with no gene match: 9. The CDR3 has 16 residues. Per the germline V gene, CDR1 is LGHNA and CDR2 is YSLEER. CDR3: CASSQERTRVGETQYF. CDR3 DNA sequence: TGCGCCAGCAGCCAAGAGAGGACTAGGGTCGGTGAGACCCAGTACTTC.

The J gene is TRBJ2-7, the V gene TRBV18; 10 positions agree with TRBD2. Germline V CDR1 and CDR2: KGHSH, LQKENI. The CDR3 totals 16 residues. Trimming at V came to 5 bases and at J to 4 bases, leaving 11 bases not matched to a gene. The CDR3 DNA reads TGTGCCAGCTCAAGCCTTAGCGGGAGGATCTCTTACGAGCAGTACTTC. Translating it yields CASSSLSGRISYEQYF. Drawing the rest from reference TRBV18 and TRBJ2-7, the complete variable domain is NAGVMQNPRHLVRRRGQEARLRCSPMKGHSHVYWYRQLPEEGLKFMVYLQKENIIDESGMPKERFSAEFPKEGPSILRIQQVVRGDSAAYFCASSSLSGRISYEQYFGPGTRLTVT.

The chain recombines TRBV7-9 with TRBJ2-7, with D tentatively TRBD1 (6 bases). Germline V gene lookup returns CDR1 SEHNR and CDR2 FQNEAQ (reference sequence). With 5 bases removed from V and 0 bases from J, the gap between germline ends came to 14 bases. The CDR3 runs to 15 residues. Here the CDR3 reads CASSPKGTNSYEQYF. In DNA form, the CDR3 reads TGTGCCAGCAGCCCTAAGGGGACAAACTCCTACGAGCAGTACTTC.